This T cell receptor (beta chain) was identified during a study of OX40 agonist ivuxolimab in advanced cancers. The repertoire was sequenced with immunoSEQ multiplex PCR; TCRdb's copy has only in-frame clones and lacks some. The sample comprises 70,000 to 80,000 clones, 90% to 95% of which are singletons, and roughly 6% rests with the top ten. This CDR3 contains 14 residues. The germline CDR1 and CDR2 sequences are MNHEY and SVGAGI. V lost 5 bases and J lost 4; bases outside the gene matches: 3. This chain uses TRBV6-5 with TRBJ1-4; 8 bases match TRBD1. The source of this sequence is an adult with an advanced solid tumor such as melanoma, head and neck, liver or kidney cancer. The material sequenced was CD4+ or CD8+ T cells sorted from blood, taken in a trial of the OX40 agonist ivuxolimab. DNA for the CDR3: TGTGCCAGCAGTCCGGGACAGGTTAATGAAAAACTGTTTTTT. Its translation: CASSPGQVNEKLFF.